A selection of T cell receptor beta chains follows, all from one sample in a study of control samples from healthy donors and cancer patients. The assay was immunoSEQ multiplex PCR, and TCRdb's table has in-frame clones only and misses some. The sample lists 85,000 to 100,000 clones, more than 85% occurring once. Specimen: blood. The receptors shown here come from a man in his late teens or twenties in good health. Both conserved end residues are part of each CDR3. D genes are given only for firm matches. For some rows the clone size is stated as once, few or many, or as a class when expanded; others skip it.

J gene,D gene,V gene,clone size,CDR3 protein,CDR3 DNA
TRBJ2-1,TRBD2,TRBV11-3,.,CASSLSWTSGHNEQFF,TGTGCCAGCAGCTTATCGTGGACTAGCGGCCACAATGAGCAGTTCTTC
TRBJ1-4,TRBD1,TRBV5-8,.,CATGLRDRYEKLFF,TGTGCCACGGGCCTCCGGGACAGATATGAAAAACTGTTTTTT
TRBJ1-1,.,TRBV13,.,CASSFLMNTEAFF,TGTGCCAGCAGCTTCCTCATGAACACTGAAGCTTTCTTT
TRBJ2-1,TRBD2,TRBV3-1/TRBV3-2,.,CASSQGAGTSGNNEQFF,TGTGCCAGCAGCCAAGGGGCTGGGACTAGCGGGAACAATGAGCAGTTCTTC
TRBJ2-5,TRBD2,TRBV9,.,CASSVSGTSGRETQYF,TGTGCCAGCAGCGTGAGCGGGACTAGCGGGAGAGAGACCCAGTACTTC
TRBJ2-5,.,TRBV11-2,.,CASSESFETQYF,TGTGCCAGCAGTGAGAGCTTCGAGACCCAGTACTTC
TRBJ1-5,TRBD1,TRBV27,once,CASSSDRGLGQPQHF,TGTGCCAGCAGTTCCGACAGGGGGCTGGGGCAGCCCCAGCATTTT
TRBJ2-2,.,TRBV11-2,.,CASTLGTDTGELFF,TGTGCCAGCACCCTAGGGACCGATACCGGGGAGCTGTTTTTT
TRBJ1-2,.,TRBV7-8,.,CASSFPSVGGYTF,TGTGCCAGCAGCTTTCCCTCCGTGGGTGGCTACACCTTC
TRBJ2-7,.,TRBV4-1,.,CASSQAPNEQYF,TGCGCCAGCAGCCAAGCCCCTAACGAGCAGTACTTC
TRBJ1-1,TRBD1,TRBV14,.,CASSPRYGTGGETFF,TGTGCCAGCAGCCCCAGATACGGGACAGGTGGTGAAACTTTCTTT
TRBJ2-7,.,TRBV3-1/TRBV3-2,.,CASSPELRGVQYF,TGTGCCAGCAGCCCGGAGCTGAGAGGGGTGCAGTACTTC
TRBJ1-1,TRBD1,TRBV6-2/TRBV6-3,.,CASSSSPRTGRWVNTEAFF,TGTGCCAGCAGCTCCTCCCCCCGGACAGGGCGGTGGGTGAACACTGAAGCTTTCTTT
TRBJ2-1,TRBD2,TRBV4-2,.,CASSQGSGLAGNNEQFF,TGTGCCAGCAGCCAGGGCTCGGGACTAGCGGGGAACAATGAGCAGTTCTTC